This TCR beta chain originates from a study of cytomegalovirus exposure and HLA in healthy donors (dated by TCRdb to about 2017). Background for the entire study: In an earlier analysis of fewer than 750 of the donors, around 300 Gb of sequence data and 90 million to 120 million unique TCR beta sequences from roughly 200 million T cells were reported. An early release covering 550 to 650 HLA-typed donors comprised approximately 300 gigabases of sequencing data and tens of millions of unique TCR sequences. The genetic ancestry cluster associated with self-reported Caucasian donors included 70% to 85% of the 398 genotyped donors. The aim of the study was to test whether cataloging public T cell receptors could identify signatures of past pathogen exposure. The study profiled the T cell repertoires of 500 to 800 subjects by immunosequencing and related them to cytomegalovirus serostatus. Besides the first cohort of around 700 subjects, a separate validation cohort made up of roughly 120 different subjects was used. To predict cytomegalovirus infection status, the study combined high-throughput TCR immunosequencing, statistical association of individual TCRs with disease status, and machine learning. In a later analysis, previously published TCR beta repertoires from several hundred donors were re-analyzed and high-resolution HLA genotyping was added so that TCR occurrence patterns could be studied. In the later analysis, no new phenotypic data were used to find candidate immune exposures; instead, reliance was placed on TCR beta sequences and their occurrence across donors. In an earlier analysis of roughly 540 of the donors, high-throughput TCR beta sequencing was used to judge whether each TCR beta V gene segment behaved as functional or pseudogenic. Donor age, sex, ethnicity and CMV serostatus were compiled together with the repertoire data. A later genetic analysis used genome-wide SNP genotypes for 398 of the 666 donors, treating that subset as a discovery cohort. All discovery cohort repertoires had been generated using a single sequencing platform. Both class I and class II loci were covered by HLA typing, at four-digit resolution. Typing coverage varied by locus: roughly 629-640 donors for A, B, C, DRB1 and DQB1; approximately 500 for DQA1; about 570 for DPA1; 400 to 480 for DPB1. Several DR-DQ haplotypes were treated as single units for association and clustering because of strong linkage in the cohort. Across approximately 420 genotyped donors of the cohort, an average of 235,054 unique TCR beta nucleotide sequences per donor were sequenced, and approximately 17% of those sequences were non-productive. Overall study outcomes, separate from this receptor: A further reported finding was that TCR beta sequences accurately predicted the HLA-A and HLA-B alleles for most subjects in the first cohort. Most TCR sequences were seen in very few donors, while some public TCRs were found in many individuals. Strong co-occurrence of HLA alleles, especially DR and DQ, made assigning TCR associations to individual alleles difficult. Roughly uniform sequencing depth across donors was assumed in presence/absence analyses, although this assumption may not hold. In the study, approximately 160 TCR beta chains were listed as associated with cytomegalovirus. Broadly in line with IMGT annotations, most TCR beta V segments showed up in productive rearrangements about 87% or about 30% of the time in an earlier analysis of around 600 of the donors. The cohort was sequenced for TCR beta chains only, and without alpha or paired-chain data the features that could be detected were limited. Linkage disequilibrium might explain the correlated functional status among segregating V segments, but an unknown experimental factor could not be ruled out. In a later analysis, TCR association rates were found to vary across HLA loci, with the most associated TCRs seen for DRB1 alleles and the fewest for HLA-C alleles. Because some donors lacked HLA typing at each locus, the association tests relied only on the typed subset. The earlier analysis of some 560 of the donors excluded 15 to 20 rarely observed V segments, including chromosome 9 orphons, because counts were too low. Three of the identified cytomegalovirus-associated TCR beta chains were confirmed in vitro to be specific for cytomegalovirus antigens. A later genetic analysis associated a missense DCLRE1C variant with V-gene and J-gene trimming of TCR beta chains, and an independent cohort replicated the association. Some IMGT-functional V segments, including TRBV6-2 and TRBV6-3, could not be distinguished by the 87-base-pair reads and were therefore excluded. A group of highly shared sequence variants was considered likely to be a technical artifact of the sequencing pipeline. A later analysis associated about 16,000 TCR beta sequences with specific HLA alleles at a false discovery rate of 0.05. In a later analysis, most CMV-associated TCR beta chains were found to appear HLA-restricted, with HLA associations seemingly driven largely by CMV exposure. In a later analysis, HLA-associated TCR beta chains showed more clonal expansion and lower generation probabilities than non-associated chains that were equally common. The classifier was reported to diagnose cytomegalovirus status with high specificity and sensitivity in both the original cohort and the validation cohort. Immune exposure information for the cohort was limited to CMV serostatus. In a later analysis, several top co-occurrence clusters were reported to appear linked to parvovirus B19, influenza, CMV and Epstein-Barr virus. The authors suggested that the approach could potentially be generalized to other disease states and immunological phenotypes. A later genetic analysis reported fewer N-insertions in productive TCRs among donors in an Asian-associated ancestry cluster than the roughly 620-donor mean.

This clone has a handful of counts. No cognate antigen has been identified for it. No base quality values were provided; no much bigger clone lies one nucleotide off. The CDR3 goes from the cysteine to the phenylalanine over 18 residues. The kept DNA is CDR3 alone, 54 bases in frame from the first base. As encoded in the germline V gene, CDR1 is SGHTA while CDR2 is FQGNSA. Relative to germline, V is missing 2 bases and J is missing 7 bases, with 11 bases of the junction outside any gene match. Receptors were amplified or captured by the immunoSEQ multiplex PCR assay. The multiplex PCR relied on a mix of 60 forward primers for TCR Vbeta segments and 13 reverse primers for TCR Jbeta segments. Amplification of the CDR3 region of rearranged TCR beta genes was performed with a multiplex PCR assay on genomic DNA. The amplified TCR beta libraries were sequenced on the Illumina HiSeq System as 87-base-pair reads. Per the original workflow: A later analysis counted tens of millions of unique TCR beta chains across the roughly 700 repertoires, and some 11 million of these chains were shared by at least two donors. To remove PCR and sequencing errors, raw reads were error-corrected and collapsed into unique sequences using a nearest-neighbor algorithm that merged closely related sequences. To assign V, D and J gene segments, CDR3 sequences were aligned to IMGT reference sequences. For a sequence to be retained, a match of at least six nucleotides to both a V gene segment and a J gene segment was required. A rearrangement was called productive if the CDR3 had no stop codons and remained in frame with V and J, and every other rearrangement was called non-productive. Following IMGT convention, CDR3 was defined as the stretch from the second conserved V-encoded cysteine up to the conserved J-encoded phenylalanine. The earlier analysis of about 530 of the donors excluded any sequence lacking an unambiguous match to a single V gene segment. An earlier analysis of 587 of the donors classified V segments as functional when productive rearrangements were above 56.7% and as segregating when the standard deviation between donors was above 5%. A statistical classification framework was built for diagnosing cytomegalovirus status from the catalog of TCR beta chain sequences. V and J gene assignment, in a later analysis, came from comparing TCR nucleotide sequences with IMGT/GENE-DB human TR gene sequences. A later analysis assigned CDR3 sequences and most-parsimonious VDJ recombination scenarios with the TCRdist pipeline. In a later analysis, each TCR beta chain was defined by its CDR3 amino acid sequence together with its V-gene family, and reads without a unique V-gene family were excluded. To address suspected cross-contamination and a sequencing artifact, a later analysis removed some 620 highly shared, low-generation-probability nucleotide sequences. In a later analysis, a clonal expansion index was calculated for each public chain from normalized within-repertoire ranks of inferred template counts. In a later analysis, generation probabilities were computed with a VDJ recombination model fitted to out-of-frame rearrangements, and the resulting probabilities were checked against IGoR. A later analysis scored TCR-TCR, TCR-HLA and TCR-CMV co-occurrence with hypergeometric tests, applying a repertoire-size bias correction to TCR pairs. False discovery rates were estimated in a later analysis by permuting HLA or CMV assignments 20 times. A later analysis grouped co-occurring TCRs with DBSCAN, adding TCRdist sequence similarity when clustering within HLA-allele-positive subsets. For co-occurrence clustering, repertoires with fewer than 30,000 or more than 120,000 public chains were excluded, along with a handful of repertoires with anomalous nucleotide sharing. This immuneACCESS table, as held by TCRdb, lists in-frame sequences with V and J called but not all clones. Of the missing ones, under half trace to an unresolved V gene in checked studies; the others have no known cause. That table is the source of V, J and clone size, and D and trimming were worked out from the DNA. The sample yields about 180,000 clones; 75% to 85% were counted once. Together, the top ten hold roughly 1.4% of the sample.

The cohort was made up of several hundred healthy bone marrow donors. All cohort members were sampled while nominally healthy, although unrecorded immune exposures were likely present. The donor was CMV seronegative and belonged to the group of over 300 seronegative cohort members. Every donor gave a peripheral blood sample, and the peripheral blood mononuclear cells from that sample were used for TCR beta sequencing. Genomic DNA was extracted from the blood cell samples with the Qiagen DNeasy Blood Extraction Kit. The receptor's source is a young man in good health and CMV-seronegative. The chain uses TRBV7-2 and TRBJ2-1; 13 bases in the middle match TRBD2. Sequenced: PBMCs. The nucleotide sequence reads as follows: TGTGCCAGCAGCTTATCTTCCTCAGGACTAGCGGGAGTGAATGAGCAGTTCTTC. Translated, it gives CASSLSSSGLAGVNEQFF.